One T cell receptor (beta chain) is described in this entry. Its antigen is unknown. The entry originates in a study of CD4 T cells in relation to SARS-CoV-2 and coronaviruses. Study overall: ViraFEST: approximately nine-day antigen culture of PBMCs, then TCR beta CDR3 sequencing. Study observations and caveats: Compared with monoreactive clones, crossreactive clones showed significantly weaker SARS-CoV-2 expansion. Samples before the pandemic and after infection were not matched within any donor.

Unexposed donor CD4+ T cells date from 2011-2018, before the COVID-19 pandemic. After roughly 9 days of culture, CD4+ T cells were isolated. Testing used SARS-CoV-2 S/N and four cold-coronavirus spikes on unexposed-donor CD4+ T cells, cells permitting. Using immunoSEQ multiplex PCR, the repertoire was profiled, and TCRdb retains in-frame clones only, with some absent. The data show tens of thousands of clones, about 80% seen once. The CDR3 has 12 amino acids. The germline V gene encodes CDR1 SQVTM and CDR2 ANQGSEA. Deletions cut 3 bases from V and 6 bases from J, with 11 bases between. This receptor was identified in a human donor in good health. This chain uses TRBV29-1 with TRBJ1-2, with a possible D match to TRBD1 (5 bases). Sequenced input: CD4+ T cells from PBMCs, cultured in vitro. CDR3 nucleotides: TGCAGCGTTGACCCCCGGGGGGATGGCTACACCTTC. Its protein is CSVDPRGDGYTF.